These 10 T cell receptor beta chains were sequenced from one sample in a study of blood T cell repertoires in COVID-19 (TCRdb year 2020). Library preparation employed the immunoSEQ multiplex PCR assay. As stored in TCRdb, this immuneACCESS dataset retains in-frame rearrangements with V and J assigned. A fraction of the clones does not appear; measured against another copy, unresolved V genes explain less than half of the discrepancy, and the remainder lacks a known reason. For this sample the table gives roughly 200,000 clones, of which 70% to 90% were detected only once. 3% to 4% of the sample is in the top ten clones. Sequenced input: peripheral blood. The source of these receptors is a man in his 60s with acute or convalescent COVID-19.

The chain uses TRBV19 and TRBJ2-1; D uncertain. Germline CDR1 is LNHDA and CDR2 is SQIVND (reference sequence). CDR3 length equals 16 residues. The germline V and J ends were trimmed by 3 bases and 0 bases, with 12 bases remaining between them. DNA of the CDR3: TGTGCCAGTAGTATTATAGTTGTAAGCTCCTACAATGAGCAGTTCTTC. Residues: CASSIIVVSSYNEQFF.

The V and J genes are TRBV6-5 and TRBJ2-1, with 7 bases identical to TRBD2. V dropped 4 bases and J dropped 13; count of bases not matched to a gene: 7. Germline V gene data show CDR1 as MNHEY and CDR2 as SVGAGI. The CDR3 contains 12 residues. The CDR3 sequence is CASSLGGRSQFF. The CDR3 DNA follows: TGTGCCAGCAGTTTGGGCGGGAGAAGTCAGTTCTTC.

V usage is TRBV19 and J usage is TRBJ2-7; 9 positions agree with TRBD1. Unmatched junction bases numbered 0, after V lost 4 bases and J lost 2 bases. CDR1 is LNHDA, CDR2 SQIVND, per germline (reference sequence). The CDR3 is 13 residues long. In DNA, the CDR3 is TGTGCCAGTAGTAGGGACAGGGCCTACGAGCAGTACTTC. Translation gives CASSRDRAYEQYF.

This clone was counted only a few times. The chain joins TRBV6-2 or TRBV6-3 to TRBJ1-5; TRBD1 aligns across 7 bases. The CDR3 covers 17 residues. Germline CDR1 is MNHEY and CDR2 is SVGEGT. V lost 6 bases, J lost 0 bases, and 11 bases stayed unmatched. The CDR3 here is CASSSVEGAPSNQPQHF. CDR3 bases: TGTGCCAGCAGCTCTGTGGAGGGGGCTCCTAGCAATCAGCCCCAGCATTTT.

DNA for the CDR3: TGTGCCAGCTCACCGCCCGGGGGGGGGATCTACGAGCAGTACTTC. It specifies CASSPPGGGIYEQYF. This chain links TRBV18 with TRBJ2-7; TRBD2 agrees at 8 bases. Trimming cost V 3 bases and J 3 bases; bases outside gene matches: 7. The CDR3 runs to 15 residues. Germline V gene lookup returns CDR1 KGHSH and CDR2 LQKENI.

CDR3 coding DNA: TGTGCCAGCTCACCGGAGGCGGGAACCTTGGGCACTGAAGCTTTCTTT. Protein: CASSPEAGTLGTEAFF. This rearrangement joins TRBV18 to TRBJ1-1; the D is unclear. This CDR3 is 16 amino acids long. Trimming took 3 bases from V and 4 from J, leaving 18 bases between them. The germline V gene has CDR1 KGHSH and CDR2 LQKENI.

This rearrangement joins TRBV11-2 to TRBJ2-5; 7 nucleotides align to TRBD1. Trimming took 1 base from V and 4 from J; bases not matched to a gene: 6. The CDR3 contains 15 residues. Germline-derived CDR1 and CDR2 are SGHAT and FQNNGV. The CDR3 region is CASSLVYRGGETQYF. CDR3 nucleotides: TGTGCCAGCAGCTTAGTTTACAGGGGTGGAGAGACCCAGTACTTC.

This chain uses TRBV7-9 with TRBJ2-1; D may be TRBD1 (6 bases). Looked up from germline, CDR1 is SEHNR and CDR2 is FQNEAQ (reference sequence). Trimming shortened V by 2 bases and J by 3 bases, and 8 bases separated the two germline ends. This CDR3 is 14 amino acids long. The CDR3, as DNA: TGTGCCAGCAGCTTATACAGGGTCTACAATGAGCAGTTCTTC. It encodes CASSLYRVYNEQFF.

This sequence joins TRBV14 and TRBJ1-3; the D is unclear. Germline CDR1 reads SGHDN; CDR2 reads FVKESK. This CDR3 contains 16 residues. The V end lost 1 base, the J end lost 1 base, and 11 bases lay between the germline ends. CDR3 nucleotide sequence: TGTGCCAGCAGCCAAGCAGCTCACAGTTCTGGAAACACCATATATTTT. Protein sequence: CASSQAAHSSGNTIYF.

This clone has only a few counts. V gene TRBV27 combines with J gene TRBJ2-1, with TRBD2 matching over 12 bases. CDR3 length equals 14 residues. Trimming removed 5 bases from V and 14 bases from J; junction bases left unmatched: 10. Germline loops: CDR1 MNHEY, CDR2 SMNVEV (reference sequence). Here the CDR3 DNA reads TGTGCCAGCAGTCCAGGGGGACTAGCGGGTCATAAGTTCTTC. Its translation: CASSPGGLAGHKFF.